What follows describes a single T cell receptor (beta chain). CDR1 and CDR2 (germline): SGHRS, YFSETQ. Trimming cost V 1 base and J 2 bases, with 7 bases left between them. The CDR3 covers 13 residues. The data originate from a study of control samples from healthy donors and cancer patients. Libraries were prepared by immunoSEQ multiplex PCR; TCRdb keeps only in-frame clonotypes and omits some of them. This table has about 150,000 clones, approximately 96% appearing once. The clonotype was recovered from a woman in her 40s in good health. The sequencing sample was made of blood. The chain has TRBV5-1 and TRBJ2-7; D unresolved. The chain's CDR3 is CASSLRVTYEQYF. The CDR3, as DNA: TGCGCCAGCAGCTTGCGGGTGACCTACGAGCAGTACTTC.